These 28 T cell receptor beta chains were sequenced from one sample in a study of radiation and T cells in renal cell carcinoma. Time point denoted: baseline pretreatment blood. Treatment reported: 15 Gy SBRT to primary tumor, nephrectomy 4 weeks later. Repertoires were generated with immunoSEQ multiplex PCR, while TCRdb's copy carries only in-frame clones and drops some. The sample carries about 160,000 clones, approximately 90% recorded once. The sequencing here drew on blood, taken from a patient whose treatment included radiotherapy and nephrectomy. Receptor source: a woman in her 70s with renal cell carcinoma.

V gene TRBV4-1 combines with J gene TRBJ1-5; D may be TRBD1 (5 bases). Germline CDR1 is MGHRA and CDR2 is YSYEKL. The CDR3 has 16 residues. Trimming left V 1 base short and J 2 bases short, with 12 bases between. CDR3 coding DNA: TGCGCCAGCAGCCAAGTGGGGGGATCGGGCAATCAGCCCCAGCATTTT. Protein product: CASSQVGGSGNQPQHF.

The gene calls are TRBV28 and TRBJ2-7, with 11 positions matching TRBD1. Germline V lookup: CDR1 MDHEN, CDR2 SYDVKM. This CDR3 has 15 residues. V trimming: 4 bases; J trimming: 4 bases; junction bases outside the gene matches: 6. DNA of the CDR3: TGTGCCAGCAGTTACCGGGACAGGGGGTCGTACGAGCAGTACTTC. Its translation: CASSYRDRGSYEQYF.

The chain employs TRBV10-2 and TRBJ2-5; 7 bases align to TRBD1. This CDR3 comprises 14 residues. J gave up 1 base and V 9 bases, and 8 bases lay outside the gene matches. Germline CDR1 and CDR2: WSHSY and SAAADI. CDR3: CASTRRDSQETQYF. As DNA, the CDR3 is TGCGCCAGTACACGCCGGGACAGCCAAGAGACCCAGTACTTC.

V is TRBV6-5 and J is TRBJ1-2, with 9 bases matching TRBD1. V was clipped by 6 bases and J by 8 bases; unmatched bases: 13. Germline V gene sequence: CDR1 MNHEY, CDR2 SVGAGI. CDR3 length: 15 residues. This chain's CDR3 is CASRRAGTGNSGYTF. The CDR3 bases are TGTGCCAGCAGACGAGCCGGGACAGGGAATAGCGGCTACACCTTC.

The rearrangement uses TRBV7-8 and TRBJ1-1, with 8 bases lining up with TRBD1. Trimming cost V 5 bases and J 10 bases; bases outside gene matches: 15. The CDR3 consists of 15 residues. Per the germline V gene, CDR1 is SGHVS and CDR2 is FQNEAQ. The chain's CDR3 is CASSTEPPGGDLAFF. The CDR3 DNA follows: TGTGCCAGCAGCACCGAACCCCCAGGGGGCGATTTAGCTTTCTTT. The variable domain in full, completed from reference TRBV7-8 and TRBJ1-1, reads GAGVSQSPRYKVAKRGQDVALRCDPISGHVSLFWYQQALGQGPEFLTYFQNEAQLDKSGLPSDRFFAERPEGSVSTLKIQRTQQEDSAVYLCASSTEPPGGDLAFFGQGTRLTVV.

V is TRBV4-3 and J is TRBJ2-1, with TRBD1 identical over 10 bases. CDR3 length: 15 residues. The J segment lost 8 bases and the V segment lost 4 bases, leaving 8 bases of the junction unmatched. Looked up from germline, CDR1 is LGHNA and CDR2 is YSLEER. DNA for the CDR3: TGCGCCAGCAGCCGCCAGACAGGGGGCATTGATGAGCAGTTCTTC. Translating it yields CASSRQTGGIDEQFF.

The V call is TRBV27, the J call TRBJ2-1; D possibly matches TRBD1 or TRBD2 (5 bases each). V lost 4 bases to trimming and J lost 7 bases, with 14 bases between them. CDR1 is MNHEY, CDR2 SMNVEV, per germline (reference sequence). The CDR3 has 14 residues. For the CDR3, the DNA is TGTGCCAGCAGTTCCCGGGACCCCCGTAATGAGCAGTTCTTC. Translating it yields CASSSRDPRNEQFF.

The chain has TRBV30 and TRBJ1-3; TRBD1 might be the D (5 bases). The CDR3 runs to 12 residues. Trimming took 2 bases from V and 9 from J, leaving 11 bases between them. Germline lookup yields CDR1 GTSNPN and CDR2 SVGIG (reference sequence). The CDR3 DNA reads as TGTGCCTGGAGTTCCGACAGAGCCACCATATATTTT. This encodes CAWSSDRATIYF. Using reference TRBV30 and TRBJ1-3 for the parts outside the CDR3, the full variable domain is SQTIHQWPATLVQPVGSPLSLECTVEGTSNPNLYWYRQAAGRGLQLLFYSVGIGQISSEVPQNLSASRPQDRQFILSSKKLLLSDSGFYLCAWSSDRATIYFGEGSWLTVV.

The chain joins TRBV18 to TRBJ2-1; 9 bases map to TRBD1. V gave up 0 bases and J gave up 9 bases; unmatched junction bases: 9. Germline V gene data show CDR1 as KGHSH and CDR2 as LQKENI. This CDR3 is 16 amino acids long. The DNA for the CDR3 is TGTGCCAGCTCACCACCGGCGACAGGGGGATCGGGTGAGCAGTTCTTC. It is translated as CASSPPATGGSGEQFF.

J is TRBJ2-1 and V is TRBV19, with 7 bases fitting TRBD2. Germline values: CDR1 LNHDA, CDR2 SQIVND (reference sequence). Trimming took 3 bases from V and 0 from J; bases not matched to a gene: 2. The CDR3 consists of 15 residues. CDR3 amino acids: CASSIQRGSYNEQFF. Written as DNA, the CDR3 is TGTGCCAGTAGTATCCAGCGGGGCTCCTACAATGAGCAGTTCTTC. The full variable domain, with the rest looked up from reference TRBV19 and TRBJ2-1, is DGGITQSPKYLFRKEGQNVTLSCEQNLNHDAMYWYRQDPGQGLRLIYYSQIVNDFQKGDIAEGYSVSREKKESFPLTVTSAQKNPTAFYLCASSIQRGSYNEQFFGPGTRLTVL.

This chain links TRBV28 with TRBJ2-7, with 10 positions matching TRBD1. Germline V lookup: CDR1 MDHEN, CDR2 SYDVKM. The CDR3 runs 18 residues. Trimming took 2 bases from V and 0 from J; bases not matched to a gene: 10. The CDR3 coding sequence is TGTGCCAGCAGTTTAATGGGACAGGGGCCCCTTAGCTCCTACGAGCAGTACTTC. The encoded protein is CASSLMGQGPLSSYEQYF.

V is TRBV7-2 and J is TRBJ2-5, with 15 bases lining up with TRBD2. The germline V gene encodes CDR1 SGHTA and CDR2 FQGNSA. This CDR3 is 18 amino acids long. V was pared by 5 bases and J by 5 bases, with 12 bases of the junction left unmatched. CDR3 in DNA: TGTGCCAGCAGCCCGGGACTAGCGGGGGGCCGAAGGGCGGAGACCCAGTACTTC. This encodes CASSPGLAGGRRAETQYF.

Note on this clone: The junction does not match germline at one end; this may be a read error. The chain joins TRBV5-8 to TRBJ2-7; D may correspond to TRBD1 or TRBD2 (5 bases each). Looked up from germline, CDR1 is SGHTS and CDR2 is YDEGEE. The CDR3 runs 11 residues. In DNA form, the CDR3 reads TGTGCCAGCAGCTTGGCGGCGGGTCAGGGCTTC. Translating it yields CASSLAAGQGF.

The chain has TRBV21-1 and TRBJ1-2; the D segment call TRBD1 is taken from the table without a DNA check. TRBV21-1 is an annotated pseudogene. The CDR3 is 13 residues long. CDR3 sequence reads: CASSKQGWDGYTF. In DNA form, the CDR3 reads TGTGCCAGCAGCAAACAGGGATGGGATGGCTACACCTTC.

The chain employs TRBV20-1 and TRBJ1-4; no reliable D call. Per germline, CDR1 DFQATT and CDR2 SNEGSKA (reference sequence). The CDR3 length is 11 residues. V was shortened by 1 base and J by 8 bases, with 5 bases between the two germline ends. The CDR3 here is CSARVGEKLFF. CDR3 DNA: TGCAGTGCTAGAGTAGGCGAAAAACTGTTTTTT.

J is TRBJ2-2 and V is TRBV27; 12 positions agree with TRBD2. This CDR3 is 17 amino acids long. The V gene's germline CDR1 is MNHEY and CDR2 SMNVEV (reference sequence). Trimming removed 3 bases from V and 2 bases from J; junction bases left unmatched: 4. In DNA, the CDR3 is TGTGCCAGCAGTTTGACTAGCGGGGGACATAACACCGGGGAGCTGTTTTTT. Protein: CASSLTSGGHNTGELFF.

As DNA, the CDR3 is TGTGCCAGCAGTTTAGGGGGACAGGGACACAATGAGCAGTTCTTC. Its translation is CASSLGGQGHNEQFF. V is TRBV6-6 and J is TRBJ2-1, with 9 bases aligning to TRBD1. V was pared by 4 bases and J by 5 bases, with 6 bases of the junction left unmatched. The CDR3 consists of 15 residues. Per germline, CDR1 MNHNY and CDR2 SVGAGI (reference sequence).

The V gene is TRBV27, the J gene TRBJ2-1, with TRBD1 matching over 9 bases. Trimming removed 4 bases from V and 8 bases from J; junction bases left unmatched: 12. The CDR3 consists of 16 residues. CDR1 and CDR2 (germline): MNHEY, SMNVEV (reference sequence). The DNA for the CDR3 is TGTGCCAGCAGTTCATACAGGGGGCGCAACGGCGATGAGCAGTTCTTC. Encoded protein: CASSSYRGRNGDEQFF.

The V and J genes are TRBV7-9 and TRBJ1-6; D not resolved. V dropped 4 bases and J dropped 13 bases, with 11 bases sitting between them. The CDR3 spans 12 residues. Germline V lookup: CDR1 SEHNR, CDR2 FQNEAQ (reference sequence). CDR3 in amino acids: CASSSYSWPLHF. The DNA of the CDR3 is TGTGCCAGCAGCTCCTACTCTTGGCCCCTCCACTTT.

The rearrangement joins TRBV2 to TRBJ2-7; 8 bases match TRBD2. V trimming: 9 bases; J trimming: 5 bases; junction bases outside the gene matches: 9. Per the germline V gene, CDR1 is SNHLY and CDR2 is FYNNEI. This CDR3 comprises 13 residues. CDR3 DNA sequence: TGTGCCAGGGGACGGGGGGGCCTGGACGAGCAGTACTTC. It yields the protein CARGRGGLDEQYF.

The chain joins TRBV15 to TRBJ1-1, with TRBD1 identical over 9 bases. This CDR3 comprises 15 residues. The V segment lost 0 bases and the J segment 8 bases; nucleotides outside the gene matches: 7. In germline, CDR1 is LNHNV, CDR2 YYDKDF (reference sequence). The CDR3 region has the DNA TGTGCCACCAGCAGAGATTGGGACAGGGCCCGCGAAGCTTTCTTT. This translates into CATSRDWDRAREAFF.

The chain joins TRBV4-1 to TRBJ2-7; 7 bases map to TRBD1. Germline V gene lookup returns CDR1 MGHRA and CDR2 YSYEKL. V lost 1 base to trimming and J lost 4 bases; unmatched junction nucleotides: 7. The CDR3 has 15 residues. The CDR3 DNA is TGCGCCAGCAGCCAAGGTCAAGGACAGGCTTACGAGCAGTACTTC. It specifies CASSQGQGQAYEQYF.

The chain couples TRBV27 to TRBJ2-3, with 15 bases lining up with TRBD2. V trimming: 5 bases; J trimming: 4 bases; junction bases outside the gene matches: 4. The CDR3 extends over 16 amino acids. The germline gives CDR1 MNHEY, CDR2 SMNVEV (reference sequence). The CDR3 here is CASSPRTSGGADTQYF. The CDR3 nucleotides are TGTGCCAGCAGTCCCCGGACTAGCGGGGGGGCAGATACGCAGTATTTT.

The genes are TRBV4-3 and TRBJ1-4; D not resolved. Germline CDR1 reads LGHNA; CDR2 reads YSLEER. Trimming removed 0 bases at V and 12 bases at J, with 11 bases between. CDR3 length: 13 residues. The chain's CDR3 is CASSQEPSSELFF. For the CDR3, the DNA is TGCGCCAGCAGCCAAGAACCGTCCAGCGAACTGTTTTTT.

The chain is built from TRBV2 and TRBJ2-1; TRBD2 agrees at 10 bases. V dropped 9 bases and J dropped 8; count of bases not matched to a gene: 10. Germline CDR1 reads SNHLY; CDR2 reads FYNNEI. The length of the CDR3 is 14 residues. CDR3 sequence reads: CASSTGTSVYEQFF. CDR3 bases: TGTGCCAGTAGTACTGGGACTAGCGTCTATGAGCAGTTCTTC.

This chain uses TRBV28 with TRBJ1-2; tentatively, D is TRBD1 (5 bases). Deletions cut 2 bases from V and 8 bases from J, with 12 bases between. Germline CDR1 is MDHEN and CDR2 is SYDVKM. The CDR3 has 13 amino acids. The CDR3 here is CASSLRRVKGYTF. DNA for the CDR3: TGTGCCAGCAGTTTACGCAGGGTGAAGGGCTACACCTTC.

This clone was seen only once. The V call is TRBV14, the J call TRBJ2-7; tentatively, D is TRBD1 (6 bases). With 1 base removed from V and 7 bases from J, the gap between germline ends came to 11 bases. The CDR3 totals 13 residues. CDR1 is SGHDN, CDR2 FVKESK, per germline. For the CDR3, the DNA is TGTGCCAGCAGCCAAGCGTTAGGGGGAGAGCAGTACTTC. Translating gives CASSQALGGEQYF.

V is TRBV5-6 and J is TRBJ2-7; no firm D call. This CDR3 has 14 amino acids. Trimming removed 2 bases at V and 1 base at J, with 10 bases between. Germline V gene sequence: CDR1 SGHDT, CDR2 YYEEEE. CDR3 sequence reads: CASSLLPTSYEQYF. The CDR3 coding sequence is TGTGCCAGCAGCTTATTACCAACATCCTACGAGCAGTACTTC.